This passage covers 9 T cell receptor beta chains from one sample sequenced in a study of T cell responses to AZD1222 COVID-19 vaccine. Here immunoSEQ multiplex PCR was the method, and the copy in TCRdb shows in-frame clones only, minus some. Altogether 85,000 to 95,000 clones are present, roughly 89% being singletons, with the ten largest covering almost 8.5%. The specimen comprised peripheral blood, sampled on day 0 of AZD1222 vaccination. These receptor sequences come from an adult in good health.

The chain couples TRBV4-3 to TRBJ1-6, with D uncertain. Germline V gene lookup returns CDR1 LGHNA and CDR2 YSLEER. There are 14 residues in the CDR3. V was pared by 1 base and J by 11 bases, with 12 bases between. The DNA for the CDR3 is TGCGCCAGCAGCCAAGTGATCCGGGGTCCACCCCTCCACTTT. Residues: CASSQVIRGPPLHF.

This clone was seen more than once but under ten times. J is TRBJ1-2 and V is TRBV5-4, with D perhaps TRBD1 (6 bases). CDR3 length equals 16 residues. Germline CDR1 reads SGHNT; CDR2 reads YYREEE (reference sequence). V was cut by 4 bases and J by 1 base, with 17 bases left in between. CDR3 DNA sequence: TGTGCCAGCAGCCCGAGGGGGATCTCTTTTAACTATGGCTACACCTTC. It codes for CASSPRGISFNYGYTF.

The rearrangement uses TRBV7-3 and TRBJ2-7; D remains ambiguous. CDR1 SGHTA and CDR2 FQGTGA come from the germline V gene. V lost 2 bases and J 2 bases, leaving 13 bases between the germline ends. This CDR3 is built from 15 residues. The CDR3, as DNA: TGTGCCAGCAGCTTATCGGGCAGTCCCACCTACGAGCAGTACTTC. Translating it yields CASSLSGSPTYEQYF.

The chain couples TRBV6-5 to TRBJ1-2, with 7 bases aligning to TRBD1. With 6 bases clipped from V and 8 bases from J, the junction kept 9 bases outside the gene matches. The CDR3 is 13 amino acids. Germline lookup yields CDR1 MNHEY and CDR2 SVGAGI. CDR3 bases: TGTGCCAGCAGCACAACAGGGGATCTCGGCTACACCTTC. The encoded protein is CASSTTGDLGYTF.

The rearrangement links TRBV3-1 (or the pseudogene TRBV3-2) to TRBJ2-7; maybe TRBD1 (6 bases). Germline V CDR1 and CDR2: LGHDT, YNNKEL (reference sequence). V gave up 5 bases and J gave up 6 bases, with 11 bases separating them. The CDR3 runs to 12 residues. CDR3 nucleotide sequence: TGTGCCAGCAGCTCCCGAGGGGGCGAGCAGTACTTC. This gives the protein CASSSRGGEQYF.

V and J are TRBV19 and TRBJ2-2, with D unresolved. CDR3 size: 15 residues. Trimming took off 2 bases at V and 0 bases at J, with 7 bases between the two ends. Germline CDR1 and CDR2: LNHDA and SQIVND (reference sequence). The CDR3 nucleotides read TGTGCCAGTAGTATAAGGCACTCGAACACCGGGGAGCTGTTTTTT. It translates to CASSIRHSNTGELFF.

V and J are TRBV4-1 and TRBJ1-5, with no clear D. CDR1 MGHRA and CDR2 YSYEKL come from the germline V gene. V lost 4 bases to trimming and J lost 6 bases, with 7 bases between them. This CDR3 spans 12 amino acids. CDR3 coding DNA: TGCGCCAGCAGCCGTGAGGGTCAGCCCCAGCATTTT. Protein: CASSREGQPQHF.

The chain couples TRBV4-3 to TRBJ2-1; D call uncertain. The CDR3 contains 14 residues. CDR1 is LGHNA, CDR2 YSLEER, per germline. V was pared by 0 bases and J by 6 bases, with 9 bases between. CDR3 sequence (DNA): TGCGCCAGCAGCCAAGATTGGCAGTCCAATGAGCAGTTCTTC. Translation gives CASSQDWQSNEQFF.

The chain carries TRBV5-4 and TRBJ2-7, with no clear D. Germline values: CDR1 SGHNT, CDR2 YYREEE (reference sequence). The CDR3 loop spans 11 amino acids. V was cut by 6 bases and J by 6 bases, with 10 bases left in between. This CDR3 reads CASTSGGEQYF. DNA of the CDR3: TGTGCCAGCACTTCAGGCGGCGAGCAGTACTTC.